Listed below are T cell receptor beta chains from one sample, sequenced in a study of blood T cell repertoires in COVID-19. Data came from immunoSEQ multiplex PCR; TCRdb stores just in-frame clones and leaves some out. Among about 380,000 clones listed, roughly 91% were seen once. The sample taken for sequencing was PBMCs or T cells enriched from blood (not recorded which). These TCRs come from a woman younger than 30 who had recovered from COVID-19. CDR3s include the opening cysteine and the closing phenylalanine or tryptophan. Fields, in order: D gene, clone size, J gene, V gene, CDR3 DNA, CDR3 protein. The D gene is left open where the match is weak. Size is stated for part of the rows, as once, few or many counts, or as a class when the clone is expanded.

d_call: TRBD1; clone_size: .; j_call: TRBJ2-5; v_call: TRBV6-5; cdr3_nt: TGTGCCAGCAGTTTACAGGGGAATATACAAGAGACCCAGTACTTC; cdr3_aa: CASSLQGNIQETQYF
d_call: TRBD1; clone_size: .; j_call: TRBJ1-2; v_call: TRBV3-1/TRBV3-2; cdr3_nt: TGTGCCAGCAGCCCTGGGACAGGGGTGGGTGGCTACACCTTC; cdr3_aa: CASSPGTGVGGYTF
d_call: .; clone_size: .; j_call: TRBJ1-2; v_call: TRBV14; cdr3_nt: TGTGCCAGCAGCCAGCTAAGGCGGGGAGGCTACACCTTC; cdr3_aa: CASSQLRRGGYTF
d_call: .; clone_size: .; j_call: TRBJ1-5; v_call: TRBV19; cdr3_nt: TGTGCCAGTAGTATAAAGGTCGGCAGGGAATCTCAGCCCCAGCATTTT; cdr3_aa: CASSIKVGRESQPQHF
d_call: .; clone_size: .; j_call: TRBJ1-1; v_call: TRBV7-8; cdr3_nt: TGTGCCAGCAGCCCTACGGGGGGGGCAAACATGAACACTGAAGCTTTCTTT; cdr3_aa: CASSPTGGANMNTEAFF
d_call: TRBD1; clone_size: .; j_call: TRBJ1-2; v_call: TRBV30; cdr3_nt: TGTGCCTGGGAAAAGACAGGGACCTATGGCTACACCTTC; cdr3_aa: CAWEKTGTYGYTF
d_call: .; clone_size: .; j_call: TRBJ1-6; v_call: TRBV6-2/TRBV6-3; cdr3_nt: TGTGCCAGCAGTTACTATCAGCGAGAGTCGCCCCTCCACTTT; cdr3_aa: CASSYYQRESPLHF
d_call: .; clone_size: .; j_call: TRBJ1-2; v_call: TRBV5-8; cdr3_nt: TGTGCCAGCACCCTTATTGGGGGCATCGCCGACGCCTTC; cdr3_aa: CASTLIGGIADAF
d_call: TRBD1; clone_size: .; j_call: TRBJ2-3; v_call: TRBV7-6; cdr3_nt: TGTGCCAGCAGCTGGGACAGGGGAAGGACAGATACGCAGTATTTT; cdr3_aa: CASSWDRGRTDTQYF
d_call: TRBD1; clone_size: .; j_call: TRBJ2-7; v_call: TRBV20-1; cdr3_nt: TGCAGTGCTAATGACAGGGATCTCCCCTACGAGCAGTACTTC; cdr3_aa: CSANDRDLPYEQYF
d_call: .; clone_size: .; j_call: TRBJ2-2; v_call: TRBV11-3; cdr3_nt: TGTGCCAGCAGCTCCACGACAGGGAACACCGGGGAGCTGTTTTTT; cdr3_aa: CASSSTTGNTGELFF
d_call: TRBD1; clone_size: many; j_call: TRBJ1-1; v_call: TRBV19; cdr3_nt: TGTGCCAGTAGTATTTTCGGGACAGCGAACACTGAAGCTTTCTTT; cdr3_aa: CASSIFGTANTEAFF
d_call: TRBD1; clone_size: few; j_call: TRBJ1-2; v_call: TRBV3-1/TRBV3-2; cdr3_nt: TGTGCCAGCAGCCCGATGACAGGGGTTGGCTACACCTTC; cdr3_aa: CASSPMTGVGYTF
d_call: .; clone_size: .; j_call: TRBJ2-7; v_call: TRBV19; cdr3_nt: TGTGCCAGTAGTATAGTCGGGGGAATCGACGAGCAGTACTTC; cdr3_aa: CASSIVGGIDEQYF
d_call: TRBD1; clone_size: .; j_call: TRBJ1-1; v_call: TRBV19; cdr3_nt: TGTGCCAGTAGTACACCGAGGACAGGCCTAAACACTGAAGCTTTCTTT; cdr3_aa: CASSTPRTGLNTEAFF
d_call: TRBD1; clone_size: .; j_call: TRBJ1-2; v_call: TRBV5-1; cdr3_nt: TGCGCCAGCAGCTCCGGACAGGGCACCTATGGCTACACCTTC; cdr3_aa: CASSSGQGTYGYTF
d_call: .; clone_size: .; j_call: TRBJ2-1; v_call: TRBV27; cdr3_nt: TGTGCCAGCAGTTTTTTCGACAATGAGCAGTTCTTC; cdr3_aa: CASSFFDNEQFF
d_call: .; clone_size: .; j_call: TRBJ1-2; v_call: TRBV7-6; cdr3_nt: TGTGCCAGCAGCTTAGTGGCAGTACAGGGTTATGGCTACACCTTC; cdr3_aa: CASSLVAVQGYGYTF
d_call: .; clone_size: .; j_call: TRBJ1-3; v_call: TRBV3-1/TRBV3-2; cdr3_nt: TGTGCCAGCAGCCTAAACCTAGGACACATCTCTGGAAACACCATATATTTT; cdr3_aa: CASSLNLGHISGNTIYF
d_call: TRBD1; clone_size: .; j_call: TRBJ1-2; v_call: TRBV5-3; cdr3_nt: TGTGCCAGAAGCTTGCGACAGGGGGCGCTCAACTATGGCTACACCTTC; cdr3_aa: CARSLRQGALNYGYTF
d_call: TRBD1; clone_size: .; j_call: TRBJ1-1; v_call: TRBV6-4; cdr3_nt: TGTGCCAGCAGTTTTTCAGAGGCTTCCGACAGGGGGGTCACTGAAGCTTTCTTT; cdr3_aa: CASSFSEASDRGVTEAFF
d_call: .; clone_size: .; j_call: TRBJ1-3; v_call: TRBV2; cdr3_nt: TGTGCCAGCGGTGTCGGGATCTCTGGAAACACCATATATTTT; cdr3_aa: CASGVGISGNTIYF
d_call: .; clone_size: .; j_call: TRBJ1-4; v_call: TRBV10-3; cdr3_nt: TGTGCCATCAGTCAAATAAAGGCAGGGGATGATGAAAAACTGTTTTTT; cdr3_aa: CAISQIKAGDDEKLFF
d_call: .; clone_size: .; j_call: TRBJ1-1; v_call: TRBV7-9; cdr3_nt: TGTGCCAGCAGCCCGGTCGGAGGGCCTGAAGCTTTCTTT; cdr3_aa: CASSPVGGPEAFF
d_call: .; clone_size: .; j_call: TRBJ1-1; v_call: TRBV20-1; cdr3_nt: TGCAGTGCCGCGGGACCTTTCTTT; cdr3_aa: CSAAGPFF
d_call: TRBD1; clone_size: .; j_call: TRBJ1-5; v_call: TRBV29-1; cdr3_nt: TGCAGCGTACGGACAGGACCTAATCAGCCCCAGCATTTT; cdr3_aa: CSVRTGPNQPQHF
d_call: .; clone_size: .; j_call: TRBJ2-3; v_call: TRBV4-2; cdr3_nt: TGTGCCAGCAGCCCGGGGGCGGACAGGAGGAGCACAGATACGCAGTATTTT; cdr3_aa: CASSPGADRRSTDTQYF
d_call: .; clone_size: .; j_call: TRBJ1-1; v_call: TRBV5-5; cdr3_nt: TGTGCCAGCAGCCCCCGAGGACAGCCGAACACTGAAGCTTTCTTT; cdr3_aa: CASSPRGQPNTEAFF
d_call: .; clone_size: .; j_call: TRBJ2-3; v_call: TRBV4-1; cdr3_nt: TGCGCCAGCAGCCAATACAGGGGCACAGATACGCAGTATTTT; cdr3_aa: CASSQYRGTDTQYF
d_call: .; clone_size: .; j_call: TRBJ2-5; v_call: TRBV18; cdr3_nt: TGTGCCAGCTCACCACCGATAGCGAGTCAAGAGACCCAGTACTTC; cdr3_aa: CASSPPIASQETQYF
d_call: TRBD1; clone_size: .; j_call: TRBJ1-2; v_call: TRBV6-5; cdr3_nt: TGTGCCAGCGGGTGGCAGGGGGACTATGGCTACACCTTC; cdr3_aa: CASGWQGDYGYTF
d_call: .; clone_size: .; j_call: TRBJ2-2; v_call: TRBV5-1; cdr3_nt: TGCGCCAGCAGTATTGGACAGCGCGGGGAGCTGTTTTTT; cdr3_aa: CASSIGQRGELFF
d_call: .; clone_size: .; j_call: TRBJ2-1; v_call: TRBV21-1; cdr3_nt: TGTGCCAGCAGCACTAGCCCTGGCGGGGCCTCCTACAATGAGCAGTTCTTC; cdr3_aa: CASSTSPGGASYNEQFF
d_call: .; clone_size: once; j_call: TRBJ2-1; v_call: TRBV3-1/TRBV3-2; cdr3_nt: TGTGCCAGCAGCCAAGGAGGCTACAAACGAGATGAGCAGTTCTTC; cdr3_aa: CASSQGGYKRDEQFF
d_call: .; clone_size: .; j_call: TRBJ1-2; v_call: TRBV18; cdr3_nt: TGTGCCAGCTCACCCGGGACTTACGGCTACACCTTC; cdr3_aa: CASSPGTYGYTF
d_call: TRBD1; clone_size: .; j_call: TRBJ1-2; v_call: TRBV20-1; cdr3_nt: TGCAGTGCTAGTTCGGGACAGGGCTATGGCTACACCTTC; cdr3_aa: CSASSGQGYGYTF
d_call: .; clone_size: once; j_call: TRBJ1-2; v_call: TRBV13; cdr3_nt: TGTGCCAGCAGCCGACAGGCAAGCTATGGCTACACCTTC; cdr3_aa: CASSRQASYGYTF
d_call: .; clone_size: .; j_call: TRBJ2-1; v_call: TRBV4-2; cdr3_nt: TGTGCCAGCAGCCAAGAAGGGCACACTAGAGCGCCAGGACCACCCCTGTTCTTC; cdr3_aa: CASSQEGHTRAPGPPLFF
d_call: .; clone_size: once; j_call: TRBJ2-2; v_call: TRBV3-1/TRBV3-2; cdr3_nt: TGTGCCAGCAGCCACTGGGCGCAGGGGGGCACCGGGGAGCTGTTTTTT; cdr3_aa: CASSHWAQGGTGELFF
d_call: .; clone_size: .; j_call: TRBJ2-2; v_call: TRBV6-5; cdr3_nt: TGTGCCAGCAGTTACTCGCTGGAAGGAGCCGGGGAGCTGTTTTTT; cdr3_aa: CASSYSLEGAGELFF
d_call: .; clone_size: .; j_call: TRBJ1-5; v_call: TRBV7-2; cdr3_nt: TGTGCCAGCAGCCCACAGGGTTATAGCAATCAGCCCCAGCATTTT; cdr3_aa: CASSPQGYSNQPQHF
d_call: .; clone_size: .; j_call: TRBJ2-7; v_call: TRBV7-9; cdr3_nt: TGTGCCAGCAGCTTAGCGGACTCCTCCTACGAGCAGTACTTC; cdr3_aa: CASSLADSSYEQYF
d_call: TRBD1; clone_size: .; j_call: TRBJ2-1; v_call: TRBV7-3; cdr3_nt: TGTGCCAGCAGCCGTGGGACAGGGATCTACAATGAGCAGTTCTTC; cdr3_aa: CASSRGTGIYNEQFF
d_call: TRBD2; clone_size: .; j_call: TRBJ2-2; v_call: TRBV4-1; cdr3_nt: TGCGCCAGCAGTTCCGTACTAGCGGGGGGATCCGGGGAGCTGTTTTTT; cdr3_aa: CASSSVLAGGSGELFF
d_call: TRBD2; clone_size: .; j_call: TRBJ2-4; v_call: TRBV28; cdr3_nt: TGTGCCAGCAGTTTAGTTCTCGGGGCGGGAGAAAACATTCAGTACTTC; cdr3_aa: CASSLVLGAGENIQYF
d_call: TRBD1; clone_size: .; j_call: TRBJ1-2; v_call: TRBV19; cdr3_nt: TGTGCCAGTAGTATAGGAATTCAGGGGGGCTATGGCTACACCTTC; cdr3_aa: CASSIGIQGGYGYTF
d_call: TRBD1; clone_size: .; j_call: TRBJ2-7; v_call: TRBV14; cdr3_nt: TGTGCCAGTAGGGGGCCCAGCTCCTACGAGCAGTACTTC; cdr3_aa: CASRGPSSYEQYF
d_call: TRBD1; clone_size: .; j_call: TRBJ1-2; v_call: TRBV6-5; cdr3_nt: TGTGCCAGCAGGGGAACAGGGGGCGCGGGCTATGGCTACACCTTC; cdr3_aa: CASRGTGGAGYGYTF
d_call: .; clone_size: .; j_call: TRBJ2-1; v_call: TRBV3-1/TRBV3-2; cdr3_nt: TGTGCCAGCAGCCAGGGGAGGCCCATGGGGAATGAGCAGTTCTTC; cdr3_aa: CASSQGRPMGNEQFF
d_call: TRBD1; clone_size: once; j_call: TRBJ1-4; v_call: TRBV28; cdr3_nt: TGTGCCAGCAGTTTACCGACAGGGGTAGGTGAAAAACTGTTTTTT; cdr3_aa: CASSLPTGVGEKLFF
d_call: TRBD1; clone_size: few; j_call: TRBJ1-2; v_call: TRBV27; cdr3_nt: TGTGCCAGCAGTTTACAAACAGGGGGTGGCTACACCTTC; cdr3_aa: CASSLQTGGGYTF
d_call: .; clone_size: .; j_call: TRBJ2-2; v_call: TRBV3-1/TRBV3-2; cdr3_nt: TGTGCCAGCAGCCCCCCGCGGGGGCACACCGGGGAGCTGTTTTTT; cdr3_aa: CASSPPRGHTGELFF
d_call: .; clone_size: .; j_call: TRBJ1-4; v_call: TRBV4-1; cdr3_nt: TGCGCCAGCAGCCAGCGGCCTCTCCAGCTTAGTGAAAAACTGTTTTTT; cdr3_aa: CASSQRPLQLSEKLFF
d_call: .; clone_size: few; j_call: TRBJ2-7; v_call: TRBV12-3/TRBV12-4; cdr3_nt: TGTGCCAGCAGTTTTCAGGGCTACGAGCAGTACTTC; cdr3_aa: CASSFQGYEQYF
d_call: TRBD1; clone_size: .; j_call: TRBJ1-1; v_call: TRBV5-1; cdr3_nt: TGCGCCAGCAGCTTGGTCCAGGGGGAAACTGAAGCTTTCTTT; cdr3_aa: CASSLVQGETEAFF